Presented here are 6 T cell receptor beta chains from one specimen sequenced in a study of T cell responses to AZD1222 COVID-19 vaccine. Method: immunoSEQ multiplex PCR; TCRdb's copy keeps in-frame clones and lacks some. The table has 150,000 to 200,000 clones, approximately 94% seen once. The source was peripheral blood, collected on day 0 of AZD1222 vaccination. Receptor source: an adult in good health.

This sequence joins TRBV28 and TRBJ1-2; D perhaps matches TRBD1 (6 bases). The CDR3 is made up of 12 amino acids. The V end lost 5 bases, the J end lost 4 bases, and 8 bases lay between the germline ends. Germline V CDR1 and CDR2: MDHEN, SYDVKM. The CDR3 spells CASSRGAYGYTF. Here the CDR3 DNA reads TGTGCCAGCAGTAGGGGGGCCTATGGCTACACCTTC.

Only one count was recorded for this clone. Other DNA sequences in this specimen translate into the identical CDR3. The chain uses TRBV9 and TRBJ1-1; D might be TRBD1 (6 bases). Germline V lookup: CDR1 SGDLS, CDR2 YYNGEE. The CDR3 has 14 residues. V lost 4 bases to trimming and J lost 5 bases, with 15 bases between them. DNA of the CDR3: TGTGCCAGCAGCCCCGGGGGCTCGGGGACTGAAGCTTTCTTT. It specifies CASSPGGSGTEAFF.

V and J are TRBV7-3 and TRBJ2-7, with a weak D call TRBD1 (5 bases). Trimming left V 0 bases short and J 4 bases short, with 7 bases between. Germline V gene data show CDR1 as SGHTA and CDR2 as FQGTGA. This CDR3 is built from 13 residues. CDR3 sequence reads: CASSLTHRYEQYF. The CDR3 coding sequence is TGTGCCAGCAGCTTAACTCACAGGTACGAGCAGTACTTC.

This clone came up a few times. The chain links TRBV15 to TRBJ2-1; 7 positions agree with TRBD1. This CDR3 comprises 16 residues. The germline gives CDR1 LNHNV, CDR2 YYDKDF (reference sequence). The V segment lost 2 bases and the J segment 7 bases; nucleotides outside the gene matches: 11. The CDR3 DNA is TGTGCCACCAGCAGATACAGGGGTACCACTAGTAATGAGCAGTTCTTC. Its translation is CATSRYRGTTSNEQFF. Variable domain in full (rest from reference TRBV15 and TRBJ2-1): DAMVIQNPRYQVTQFGKPVTLSCSQTLNHNVMYWYQQKSSQAPKLLFHYYDKDFNNEADTPDNFQSRRPNTSFCFLDIRSPGLGDTAMYLCATSRYRGTTSNEQFFGPGTRLTVL.

This chain connects TRBV11-3 to TRBJ2-5; D is possibly TRBD2 (5 bases). The ends were cut back, 1 base at V and 4 bases at J, with 10 bases in the middle. The germline CDR1 and CDR2 sequences are SGHNT and YENEEA. There are 14 residues in the CDR3. CDR3 DNA sequence: TGTGCCAGCAGCTTAGTATCGGGGTCAGAGACCCAGTACTTC. This gives the protein CASSLVSGSETQYF.

The chain combines TRBV11-2 with TRBJ1-4; D is unclear. Per the germline V gene, CDR1 is SGHAT and CDR2 is FQNNGV. The length of the CDR3 is 12 residues. Trimming removed 11 bases at V and 8 bases at J, with 15 bases between. Written as DNA, the CDR3 is TGTGCCTCCAAGGCCCGAGGGGAAAAACTGTTTTTT. It encodes CASKARGEKLFF.